The 18 T cell receptor beta chains below were found in one sample sequenced in a study of T cells in Graves' hyperthyroidism and ophthalmopathy. What was amplified from RNA transcripts were TCR beta CDR3 regions. A set of HTBI primers served as the primers for a first-round RT-PCR of the TCR CDR3. TCRdb recomputed calls from the multiplex PCR reads with MiXCR, one row per CDR3 protein. The sample carries a few hundred thousand distinct CDR3 sequences, around 16% recorded once. The sample was blood. These receptors all stem from a woman aged 30 to 39 with Graves' hyperthyroidism.

This clonotype was seen once. The V gene is TRBV6-4, the J gene TRBJ2-1, with a weak D call TRBD1 (6 bases). The germline V gene encodes CDR1 MRHNA and CDR2 SNTAGT. V lost 5 bases, J lost 4 bases, and 12 bases lay in between. The CDR3 loop spans 14 amino acids. For the CDR3, the DNA is TGTGCCAGCAGTAGAGAGGGACAATACAATGAGCAGTTCTTC. It codes for CASSREGQYNEQFF.

The sample holds many counts of this clonotype. The chain combines TRBV13 with TRBJ2-7; 8 positions match TRBD1. This CDR3 has 16 residues. Trimming took 0 bases from V and 5 from J; bases not matched to a gene: 9. Germline-derived CDR1 and CDR2 are PRHDT and FYEKMQ (reference sequence). The CDR3 protein is CASSLGLAGGKDEQYF. In DNA, the CDR3 is TGTGCCAGCAGCTTAGGCCTTGCAGGGGGCAAAGACGAGCAGTACTTC.

The chain joins TRBV20-1 to TRBJ1-3, with 7 nucleotides matching TRBD1. The CDR3 runs 15 residues. The V gene's germline CDR1 is DFQATT and CDR2 SNEGSKA (reference sequence). V shed 6 bases and J 1 base; nucleotides not matched to a gene: 9. The CDR3 sequence: CSAADRLGSGNTIYF. The CDR3, as DNA: TGCAGTGCCGCGGACAGGCTGGGTTCTGGAAACACCATATATTTT.

This clonotype showed up many times. The chain has TRBV5-1 and TRBJ2-1; D remains unclear. Germline V gene sequence: CDR1 SGHRS, CDR2 YFSETQ. This CDR3 region has 11 residues. Trimming took 8 bases from V and 0 from J, leaving 3 bases between them. DNA for the CDR3: TGCGCCAGTACCTCCTACAATGAGCAGTTCTTC. Its protein is CASTSYNEQFF.

V usage is TRBV5-4 and J usage is TRBJ2-1; TRBD2 might be the D (6 bases). This CDR3 has 11 amino acids. The germline CDR1 and CDR2 sequences are SGHNT and YYREEE (reference sequence). V shed 1 base and J shed 10 bases, with 6 bases lying between them. The CDR3 here is CASSLREEQFF. The CDR3 region has the DNA TGTGCCAGCAGCTTGCGGGAGGAGCAGTTCTTC.

This chain joins TRBV5-5 and TRBJ2-7, with a possible D match to TRBD2 (6 bases). Trimming pared 0 bases from V and 3 bases from J, leaving 13 bases between. This CDR3 comprises 15 residues. Germline loops: CDR1 SGHKS, CDR2 YYEKEE (reference sequence). CDR3 sequence reads: CASSLVAGNGYEQYF. For the CDR3, the DNA is TGTGCCAGCAGCTTGGTGGCGGGGAACGGCTACGAGCAGTACTTC.

Ten or more counts support this clonotype. The V and J genes are TRBV27 and TRBJ2-7; weak D call: TRBD2 (6 bases). Germline V gene lookup returns CDR1 MNHEY and CDR2 SMNVEV (reference sequence). Trimming cost V 8 bases and J 2 bases, with 16 bases left between them. The CDR3 consists of 14 residues. The CDR3 sequence: CASALRAGTYEQYF. The CDR3 DNA is TGTGCCAGCGCCCTTAGGGCGGGAACCTACGAGCAGTACTTC.

This clonotype occurred many times. This chain links TRBV13 with TRBJ1-1; tentative D call: TRBD1 (5 bases). The CDR3 is made up of 13 amino acids. CDR1 and CDR2 (germline): PRHDT, FYEKMQ (reference sequence). The V end was cut by 8 bases, the J end by 2 bases, with 12 bases between. The CDR3 sequence: CASREQVNTEAFF. The CDR3 DNA reads as TGTGCCAGCCGGGAACAGGTCAACACTGAAGCTTTCTTT.

The sample holds many counts of this clonotype. This chain joins TRBV2 and TRBJ2-7; D not certain. V shed 2 bases and J shed 4 bases, with 9 bases lying between them. CDR3 length: 13 residues. The germline CDR1 and CDR2 sequences are SNHLY and FYNNEI. The CDR3 bases are TGTGCCAGCAGTGAAAGACGGCAATACGAGCAGTACTTC. Amino acid sequence: CASSERRQYEQYF.

The V gene is TRBV5-1, the J gene TRBJ2-7, with a weak D call TRBD2 (5 bases). CDR3 length: 14 amino acids. The germline gives CDR1 SGHRS, CDR2 YFSETQ. Trimming took off 0 bases at V and 3 bases at J, with 10 bases between the two ends. The CDR3 DNA reads TGCGCCAGCAGCTTGGCGGGAACCAACTACGAGCAGTACTTC. This sequence encodes CASSLAGTNYEQYF.

This clonotype showed up just a few times. V is TRBV6-1 and J is TRBJ2-5; D gene uncertain. This CDR3 has 11 amino acids. Trimming stripped 3 bases from V and 9 bases from J, with 8 bases between. Germline V gene data show CDR1 as MNHNS and CDR2 as SASEGT. The CDR3 here is CASSDLGSQYF. DNA for the CDR3: TGTGCCAGCAGTGATCTGGGGTCCCAGTACTTC.

This chain connects TRBV29-1 to TRBJ2-1; 14 bases are shared with TRBD2. V lost 3 bases, J lost 8 bases, and 15 bases stayed unmatched. CDR1 and CDR2 from the germline V gene are SQVTM and ANQGSEA. This CDR3 contains 18 residues. CDR3 bases: TGCAGCGTTGATCTTTTGTCGGGACTAGCGGGAGTTGCGGATGAGCAGTTCTTC. Its translation: CSVDLLSGLAGVADEQFF.

V usage is TRBV12-5 and J usage is TRBJ2-1; TRBD1 might be the D (6 bases). The CDR3 is made up of 16 amino acids. The V end was cut by 2 bases, the J end by 5 bases, with 16 bases between. Germline loops: CDR1 LGHNT, CDR2 FRNRAP. The CDR3 sequence: CASGLIRDTQNNEQFF. In DNA, the CDR3 is TGTGCTAGTGGTTTGATACGGGACACACAAAACAATGAGCAGTTCTTC. The full variable domain, with the rest looked up from reference TRBV12-5 and TRBJ2-1, is DARVTQTPRHKVTEMGQEVTMRCQPILGHNTVFWYRQTMMQGLELLAYFRNRAPLDDSGMPKDRFSAEMPDATLATLKIQPSEPRDSAVYFCASGLIRDTQNNEQFFGPGTRLTVL.

The chain has TRBV5-6 and TRBJ2-1, with D unresolved. V shed 0 bases and J shed 7 bases, with 23 bases lying between them. The CDR3 is made up of 18 amino acids. Germline CDR1 and CDR2: SGHDT and YYEEEE. The CDR3 DNA reads TGTGCCAGCAGCTTGGTTTTAGGACCATTAGTTGGTGGGAATGAGCAGTTCTTC. It yields the protein CASSLVLGPLVGGNEQFF.

This clonotype was picked up a small number of times. The CDR3 nucleotides read TGTGCCAGCCGGACGACTAGCGGGAGGGCCCACACCGGGGAGCTGTTTTTT. Its translation: CASRTTSGRAHTGELFF. This chain links TRBV18 with TRBJ2-2, with 14 positions matching TRBD2. This CDR3 has 17 amino acids. Germline CDR1 reads KGHSH; CDR2 reads LQKENI. V lost 8 bases, J lost 3 bases, and 8 bases stayed unmatched. Looking up the rest from reference TRBV18 and TRBJ2-2 gives the full variable domain: NAGVMQNPRHLVRRRGQEARLRCSPMKGHSHVYWYRQLPEEGLKFMVYLQKENIIDESGMPKERFSAEFPKEGPSILRIQQVVRGDSAAYFCASRTTSGRAHTGELFFGEGSRLTVL.

On this clonotype: One end of the junction varies from germline; a read error may be responsible. V and J are TRBV5-1 and TRBJ2-7; 7 nucleotides match TRBD1. CDR3 length equals 14 residues. Germline CDR1 SGHRS, CDR2 YFSETQ. This CDR3 reads CVSSYDRDLYEQYF. The DNA for the CDR3 is TGCGTCAGCAGCTACGACAGGGACCTCTACGAGCAGTACTTC.

The chain employs TRBV7-9 and TRBJ2-7, with TRBD2 matching 8 bases. CDR3 length equals 14 residues. Trimming removed 5 bases from V and 2 bases from J; junction bases left unmatched: 5. Germline CDR1 SEHNR, CDR2 FQNEAQ (reference sequence). Written as DNA, the CDR3 is TGTGCCAGCAGCCGAGCGGGAGCCCCCTACGAGCAGTACTTC. Residues: CASSRAGAPYEQYF. The complete variable domain, with remaining parts taken from reference TRBV7-9 and TRBJ2-7, reads DTGVSQNPRHKITKRGQNVTFRCDPISEHNRLYWYRQTLGQGPEFLTYFQNEAQLEKSRLLSDRFSAERPKGSFSTLEIQRTEQGDSAMYLCASSRAGAPYEQYFGPGTRLTVT.

This clonotype was seen at least ten times. The chain links TRBV30 to TRBJ1-3; D is unresolved. Germline CDR1 GTSNPN, CDR2 SVGIG (reference sequence). Trimming took 1 base from V and 2 from J, leaving 6 bases between them. The CDR3 length is 13 residues. The CDR3 DNA follows: TGTGCCTGGAGTGCCGGGACTGGAAACACCATATATTTT. Amino acid sequence: CAWSAGTGNTIYF.